One and the same sample provided the 10 T cell receptor beta chains below, sequenced in a study of T cells in Graves' hyperthyroidism and ophthalmopathy. Amplified regions were TCR beta CDR3 sequences from RNA transcripts. HTBI primers were used for first-round RT-PCR of the TCR CDR3. One entry per CDR3 protein results from TCRdb running MiXCR on the multiplex PCR reads. The repertoire consists of under 700,000 distinct CDR3 sequences, with around 46% occurring once and the leading ten covering just over 8%. Source material: peripheral blood or thyroid tissue (not recorded which). The source of these receptors is a woman under 30 with Graves' hyperthyroidism.

The chain carries TRBV14 and TRBJ1-2, with TRBD1 as a possible D gene (5 bases). Germline V gene lookup returns CDR1 SGHDN and CDR2 FVKESK. There are 14 residues in the CDR3. Between the trimmed V and J ends, which lost 4 bases and 8 bases, there was a span of 17 bases. The CDR3 DNA follows: TGTGCCAGCAGCCTCCACGGGGGGGAAGGAGGCTACACCTTC. Amino acids: CASSLHGGEGGYTF. Variable domain in full (rest from reference TRBV14 and TRBJ1-2): EAGVTQFPSHSVIEKGQTVTLRCDPISGHDNLYWYRRVMGKEIKFLLHFVKESKQDESGMPNNRFLAERTGGTYSTLKVQPAELEDSGVYFCASSLHGGEGGYTFGSGTRLTVV.

This clonotype appeared many times. J is TRBJ2-5 and V is TRBV7-3; possible D gene TRBD2, 5 bases. Per the germline V gene, CDR1 is SGHTA and CDR2 is FQGTGA. Trimming removed 6 bases at V and 5 bases at J, with 13 bases between. The CDR3 totals 13 residues. The CDR3 DNA reads TGTGCCAGCAGTTACGAGGGATGGGAGACCCAGTACTTC. As protein: CASSYEGWETQYF.

A remark on this clonotype: At one end, the junction sequence differs from germline, possibly due to a read error. The gene calls are TRBV7-8 and TRBJ1-1; 7 nucleotides align to TRBD1. Germline V gene sequence: CDR1 SGHVS, CDR2 FQNEAQ. The CDR3 contains 15 residues. The CDR3 region has the DNA TGTGCCAGCGGCTTAGGGCAGGGGGGTTACACTGAAGCTTTCTTT. Protein product: CASGLGQGGYTEAFF.

The chain combines TRBV19 with TRBJ1-5; weak D call: TRBD1 (6 bases). The CDR3 is 16 amino acids. Per germline, CDR1 LNHDA and CDR2 SQIVND (reference sequence). The ends were cut back, 3 bases at V and 7 bases at J, with 19 bases in the middle. This CDR3 reads CASSIFHDRIRQPQHF. As DNA, the CDR3 is TGTGCCAGTAGTATCTTCCATGACAGGATCAGGCAGCCCCAGCATTTT.

There are a few counts of this clonotype. The chain has TRBV2 and TRBJ2-6; no firm D call. Between the trimmed V and J ends, which lost 6 bases and 2 bases, there was a span of 8 bases. In germline, CDR1 is SNHLY, CDR2 FYNNEI. This CDR3 is 14 amino acids long. The CDR3 here is CASSSSTGANVLTF. The CDR3 region has the DNA TGTGCCAGCAGCTCATCCACTGGGGCCAACGTCCTGACTTTC.

The rearrangement links TRBV29-1 to TRBJ2-5; D gene uncertain. The CDR3 is 15 residues long. V was clipped by 1 base and J by 1 base, with 13 bases between them. Per the germline V gene, CDR1 is SQVTM and CDR2 is ANQGSEA. CDR3: CSVEGFPSPQETQYF. CDR3 nucleotide sequence: TGCAGCGTTGAAGGCTTCCCCTCTCCCCAAGAGACCCAGTACTTC.

The chain couples TRBV7-2 to TRBJ2-7; D remains ambiguous. Germline assignment: CDR1 SGHTA and CDR2 FQGNSA. The CDR3 has 14 amino acids. V lost 8 bases and J 5 bases, leaving 19 bases between the germline ends. The CDR3 spells CASSATRAVDEQYF. CDR3 coding DNA: TGTGCCAGCTCAGCAACACGGGCGGTCGACGAGCAGTACTTC.

The chain employs TRBV20-1 and TRBJ2-7; the D gene could be TRBD1 or TRBD2 (5 bases each). The CDR3 contains 12 residues. Trimming took off 1 base at V and 4 bases at J, with 8 bases between the two ends. Germline V gives CDR1 DFQATT, CDR2 SNEGSKA (reference sequence). The CDR3 coding sequence is TGCAGTGCTAGAGTGGGGGATTACGAGCAGTACTTC. Residues: CSARVGDYEQYF.

This clonotype has more than one count but fewer than ten. The genes are TRBV5-1 and TRBJ1-2, with D possibly TRBD1 on 6 matching bases. The germline V and J ends were trimmed by 3 bases and 8 bases, with 20 bases remaining between them. CDR3 length: 15 residues. The germline V gene encodes CDR1 SGHRS and CDR2 YFSETQ. The CDR3 protein is CASSSSIAQGIGYTF. CDR3 in DNA: TGCGCCAGCAGCTCGTCTATCGCACAGGGCATCGGCTACACCTTC.

CDR3 amino acids: CAISVGTVDDTQYF. CDR3 sequence (DNA): TGTGCCATCAGTGTGGGAACTGTCGACGATACGCAGTATTTT. The genes are TRBV10-3 and TRBJ2-3; D is undetermined. V lost 4 bases to trimming and J lost 6 bases, with 14 bases between them. Looked up from germline, CDR1 is ENHRY and CDR2 is SYGVKD. This CDR3 has 14 amino acids.